Listed below are T cell receptor beta chains from one sample, sequenced in a study of OX40 agonist ivuxolimab in advanced cancers. Sequencing used immunoSEQ multiplex PCR; TCRdb keeps in-frame clones, though not all of them. Of approximately 130,000 clones listed, 90% to 95% are singletons. Here the sequenced sample was CD4+ or CD8+ T cells sorted from blood, taken in a trial of the OX40 agonist ivuxolimab. The receptors here all came from an adult with an advanced solid tumor such as melanoma, head and neck, liver or kidney cancer. CDR3s include the opening cysteine and the closing phenylalanine or tryptophan. D genes are given only for firm matches. A clone size is listed for some rows: how often the clone was seen (once, few, many), or a class if it is expanded.

j_gene	abundance	v_gene	len	d_gene	CDR3nt	CDR3aa
TRBJ2-7	-	TRBV6-6	14	-	TGTGCCAGCAGTTATGACAGGAATTCCTACGAGCAGTACTTC	CASSYDRNSYEQYF
TRBJ1-2	-	TRBV7-2	15	TRBD1	TGTGCCAGCAGCTTATCCGGGACAGCCTACTATGGCTACACCTTC	CASSLSGTAYYGYTF
TRBJ1-4	-	TRBV7-9	16	TRBD1	TGTGCCAGCAGCTTATGGCGGGACAGGGGGCGTGAAAAACTGTTTTTT	CASSLWRDRGREKLFF
TRBJ2-7	-	TRBV19	15	TRBD2	TGTGCCAGTAGTATAGATCTATCGCGGGGGTACGAGCAGTACTTC	CASSIDLSRGYEQYF
TRBJ1-2	-	TRBV4-3	13	-	TGCGCCAGCAGCCAAGGGGTTTACTATGGCTACACCTTC	CASSQGVYYGYTF
TRBJ2-3	once	TRBV15	17	TRBD2	TGTGCCACCAGCAGACGACTAGCGGGAGGAAGCACAGATACGCAGTATTTT	CATSRRLAGGSTDTQYF
TRBJ2-3	-	TRBV4-1	16	-	TGCGCCAGCAGCCAAGAGGTGGCGGTCAGCACAGATACGCAGTATTTT	CASSQEVAVSTDTQYF
TRBJ2-5	-	TRBV10-3	13	-	TGTGCCACCCTGAGGCCGGGGCAAGAGACCCAGTACTTC	CATLRPGQETQYF
TRBJ2-4	-	TRBV6-5	13	-	TGTGCCAGCATTTCCCTCGAAGGGGACATTCAGTACTTC	CASISLEGDIQYF
TRBJ1-3	-	TRBV19	14	-	TGTGCCAGTACGGCCGTAACCTCTGGAAACACCATATATTTT	CASTAVTSGNTIYF
TRBJ1-2	-	TRBV19	14	-	TGTGCCAGTAACTCGGACGGCGTCCTGGATGGCTACACCTTC	CASNSDGVLDGYTF
TRBJ2-1	-	TRBV5-6	15	TRBD1	TGTGCCAGCAGCTTGTTACAGGGGGCGCTCGATGAGCAGTTCTTC	CASSLLQGALDEQFF
TRBJ2-2	-	TRBV30	16	TRBD2	TGTGCCTGGAGTGGGACTAGCGGGAGTTCCTCCGGGGAGCTGTTTTTT	CAWSGTSGSSSGELFF
TRBJ1-4	-	TRBV2	13	-	TGTGCCAGCAGTGCCACGGTTAATGAAAAACTGTTTTTT	CASSATVNEKLFF
TRBJ1-1	-	TRBV5-4	16	-	TGCGCCAGCAGCCAAGAGGGAGGGGCAGAGAACACTGAAGCTTTCTTT	CASSQEGGAENTEAFF
TRBJ1-1	-	TRBV4-1	14	-	TGCGCCAGCAGCTATCCCATGAGGGACACTGAAGCTTTCTTT	CASSYPMRDTEAFF
TRBJ2-2	-	TRBV4-1	15	TRBD1	TGCGCCAGCAGCCCCGGGACAGGGGGCACCGGGGAGCTGTTTTTT	CASSPGTGGTGELFF
TRBJ1-4	-	TRBV2	14	-	TGTGCCAGCACCCAAGAGGCCCTTGGTGAAAAACTGTTTTTT	CASTQEALGEKLFF
TRBJ2-5	-	TRBV4-1	16	TRBD2	TGCGCCAGCAGCCAAGTGGGGGGAGGGCCCTTCGAGACCCAGTACTTC	CASSQVGGGPFETQYF
TRBJ1-4	-	TRBV29-1	12	-	TGCAGCGCCGAGGGGAGAGGGGGGAAACTGTTTTTT	CSAEGRGGKLFF
TRBJ1-2	-	TRBV29-1	14	-	TGCAGCGTTGAAGATCCCACGAGGGTCTATGGCTACACCTTC	CSVEDPTRVYGYTF
TRBJ1-1	-	TRBV4-2	17	-	TGTGCCAGCAGCGCACCGGATCCGCGATATCTGAACACTGAAGCTTTCTTT	CASSAPDPRYLNTEAFF